This T cell receptor beta chain was sequenced for a study of CD8 T cells in Susac syndrome (dated by TCRdb to the late 2010s). Broadly, across the study: Among the Susac syndrome patients who were sequenced, clinically active disease was present in 5 or 6 and clinical remission was observed in fewer than 10. Susac syndrome patients were therapy-naive, on corticosteroids (some also receiving IVIg), or on IVIg alone at blood withdrawal. Repertoire sequencing was used to test whether CD8+ T cell activation and differentiation in Susac syndrome was antigen driven. Study-wide conclusions, independent of this receptor: The TCR sequencing and HLA analysis was acknowledged to have included a relatively small number of individuals. In the CD4+ T cell repertoire of Susac syndrome patients, clonal expansion was not detected.

Note on this clonotype: What antigen it recognizes has not been identified. No base qualities exist here, and no much larger clone lies one base off it.

RNA was extracted with the RNeasy kit and about 0.5 to 1 ug was reverse transcribed using random hexamers. The immunoSEQ multiplex PCR assay, which covers 54 Vbeta and 13 Jbeta segments, was used to amplify TCR beta CDR3 regions. PCR amplification bias was corrected using a synthetic template baseline for primer optimization and computational correction. Per the source publication's procedure: Reads were assigned to V, D and J genes according to IMGT and analyzed in immunoSEQ Analyzer, with only productive sequences retained. To calculate clonality, Shannon entropy was normalized by log2 of the number of productive unique sequences and then subtracted from one. For each patient and control, public and private clones were evaluated among the 100 most prevalent clones. Susac-specific clones were defined as absent from healthy and MS cohorts, roughly 1,100 published viral clones and other ImmuneACCESS disease sequences. TCRdb reprocessed the public reads (quality trimming at Q25 with fastp, clone calling with MiXCR) and kept in-frame beta chains. When rows share a CDR3 protein, they turn into one entry using the most common DNA and genes. TCRdb's processing, not the authors' own work, is the source of the V and J calls. This sample comprises about 140,000 distinct CDR3 sequences, 85% to 95% of them detected only once. Roughly 0.14% of the sample comes from the top ten.

Peripheral blood CD8+ and CD4+ T cells from healthy donors, Susac syndrome patients and multiple sclerosis patients were profiled using high-throughput TCR beta sequencing. The Susac syndrome patients fulfilled recently defined diagnostic criteria for definite or probable disease. Bulk CD8+ and CD4+ T cells were purified magnetically by negative isolation, whereas CD8+ TEMRA cells were enriched by FACS. Blood was drawn into EDTA tubes, processed within 24 hours, and PBMCs were isolated by density gradient centrifugation. PBMCs intended for TCR sequencing were cryopreserved in liquid nitrogen and were subsequently thawed in a 37 degrees C water bath. A purity of at least 90% was achieved for sorted or isolated CD4+, CD8+ and CD8+ TEMRA cells. CDR1 and CDR2, per the germline V gene (reference sequence), are SGHNT and YYREEE. Ends trimmed: V by 3 bases, J by 3 bases; bases unmatched to a gene: 5. The CDR3 goes from the cysteine to the phenylalanine over 16 residues. Left in the record is the CDR3 DNA by itself, 48 bases read in frame from the first base.

The chain links TRBV5-4 with TRBJ1-6, with 8 junctional bases fitting TRBD1. The sequenced sample was CD4+ T cells from PBMCs. The source is a human donor with Susac syndrome. The bases are TGTGCCAGCAGCTCGCCCGGGACAGGCTATAATTCACCCCTCCACTTT. Protein translation: CASSSPGTGYNSPLHF.